The following is a T cell receptor (beta chain) sequence with its context. Germline values: CDR1 MGHDK, CDR2 SYGVNS. The CDR3 is 14 amino acids. V was clipped by 4 bases and J by 1 base; unmatched bases: 1. These data originate in a study of blood T cell repertoires in COVID-19. Whole-study context: Spain, Italy and the United States supplied samples that represented acute and convalescent COVID-19. The cDNA or gDNA used as material had been derived from T cells, B-cell-depleted T cells, or PBMCs.

Authors' methods: Cell counts per sample came from amplifying reference gene primers. TCRdb's table, derived via immunoSEQ multiplex PCR, lists solely in-frame clones and lacks some. V, J and clone size were drawn from that table, and D and trimming were deduced from the DNA. The table lists about 150,000 clones, roughly nine tenths of them singletons. This chain links TRBV25-1 with TRBJ1-2, with TRBD1 matching over 9 bases. The source of this sequence is a woman in her 70s with acute or convalescent COVID-19. Sequenced sample: peripheral blood. CDR3 sequence: CASSVTGGNYGYTF. For the CDR3, the DNA is TGTGCCAGCAGTGTGACAGGGGGTAACTATGGCTACACCTTC.